A single T cell receptor (beta chain) is shown here with its context. Its specificity is not known. This sample was taken from a study of T cell responses to AZD1222 COVID-19 vaccine. The study's findings and limits: Sampled repertoires all dated from after the peak T cell response.

TCRdb's table, derived via immunoSEQ multiplex PCR, lists solely in-frame clones and lacks some. The sample has more than 75,000 clones, about 88% seen once. V lost 3 bases, J lost 6 bases, and 6 bases stayed unmatched. Germline V lookup: CDR1 GTSNPN, CDR2 SVGIG (reference sequence). The length of the CDR3 is 13 residues. The chain is built from TRBV30 and TRBJ2-3; TRBD1 aligns across 7 bases. Source: peripheral blood, taken on day 0 of AZD1222 vaccination. The receptor was derived from an adult in good health. The DNA of the CDR3 is TGTGCCTGGAGGACAGGGTTGGGTGATACGCAGTATTTT. Translated: CAWRTGLGDTQYF. Together with reference TRBV30 and TRBJ2-3, the CDR3 gives the full variable domain: SQTIHQWPATLVQPVGSPLSLECTVEGTSNPNLYWYRQAAGRGLQLLFYSVGIGQISSEVPQNLSASRPQDRQFILSSKKLLLSDSGFYLCAWRTGLGDTQYFGPGTRLTVL.